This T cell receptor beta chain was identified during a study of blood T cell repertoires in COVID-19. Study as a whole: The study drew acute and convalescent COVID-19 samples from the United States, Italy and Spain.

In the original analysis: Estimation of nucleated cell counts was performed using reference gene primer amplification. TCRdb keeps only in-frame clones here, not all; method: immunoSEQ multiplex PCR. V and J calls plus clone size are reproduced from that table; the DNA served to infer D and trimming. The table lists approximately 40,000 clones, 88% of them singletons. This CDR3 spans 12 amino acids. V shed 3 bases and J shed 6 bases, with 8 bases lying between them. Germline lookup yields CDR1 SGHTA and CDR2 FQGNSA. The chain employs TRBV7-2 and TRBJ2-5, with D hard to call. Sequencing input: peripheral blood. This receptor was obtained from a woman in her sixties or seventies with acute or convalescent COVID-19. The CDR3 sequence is CASSFSEQTQYF. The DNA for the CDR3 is TGTGCCAGCAGCTTTTCAGAACAGACCCAGTACTTC.